This T cell receptor beta chain stems from a study of blood T cell repertoires in COVID-19. Study-level background: The United States, Italy and Spain supplied acute and convalescent COVID-19 samples. T cells, B-cell-depleted T cells, or PBMCs provided the cDNA or gDNA that served as material.

Original methodology: Nucleated cell counts were estimated from reference gene primer amplification. Here immunoSEQ multiplex PCR was the method, and the copy in TCRdb shows in-frame clones only, minus some. V, J and clone size reflect that table, while D and trimming were determined from the DNA. The sample consists of a few hundred thousand clones, roughly 84% of them appearing once. The V gene lost 9 bases and the J gene lost 4 bases, with 12 bases spanning the gap. The V gene's germline CDR1 is KGHDR and CDR2 SFDVKD. The CDR3 has 13 residues. The chain employs TRBV24-1 and TRBJ2-1; D possibly corresponds to TRBD1 (5 bases). The TCR sequence derives from a woman aged 18-29 years with acute or convalescent COVID-19. Sequences were obtained from peripheral blood. CDR3 sequence reads: CATDSPTYNEQFF. CDR3 coding DNA: TGTGCCACCGACAGTCCCACATACAATGAGCAGTTCTTC.